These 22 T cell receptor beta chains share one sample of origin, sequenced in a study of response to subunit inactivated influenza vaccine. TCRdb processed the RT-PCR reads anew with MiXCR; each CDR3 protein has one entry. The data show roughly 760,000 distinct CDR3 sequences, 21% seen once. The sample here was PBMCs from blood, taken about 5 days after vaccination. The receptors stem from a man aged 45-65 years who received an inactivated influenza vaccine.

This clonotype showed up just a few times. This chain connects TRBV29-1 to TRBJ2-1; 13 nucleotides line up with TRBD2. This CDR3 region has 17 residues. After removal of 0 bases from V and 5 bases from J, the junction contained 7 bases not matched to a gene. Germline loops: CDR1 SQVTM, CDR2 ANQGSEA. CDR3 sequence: CSVEDRLAGGINNEQFF. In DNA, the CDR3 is TGCAGCGTTGAAGACCGACTAGCGGGGGGTATTAACAATGAGCAGTTCTTC.

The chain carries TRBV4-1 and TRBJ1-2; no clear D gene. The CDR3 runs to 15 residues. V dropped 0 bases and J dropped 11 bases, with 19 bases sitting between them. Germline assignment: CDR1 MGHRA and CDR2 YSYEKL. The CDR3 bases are TGCGCCAGCAGCCAAGATAGTATGGGGATTTTCTCATACACCTTC. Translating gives CASSQDSMGIFSYTF.

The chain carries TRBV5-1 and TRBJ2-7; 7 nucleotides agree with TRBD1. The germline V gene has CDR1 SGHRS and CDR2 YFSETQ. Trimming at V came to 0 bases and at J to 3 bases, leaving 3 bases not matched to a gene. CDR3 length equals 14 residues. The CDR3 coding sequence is TGCGCCAGCAGCTTGGAGGGGGCAGACTACGAGCAGTACTTC. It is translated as CASSLEGADYEQYF. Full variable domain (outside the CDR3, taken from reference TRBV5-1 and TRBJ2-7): KAGVTQTPRYLIKTRGQQVTLSCSPISGHRSVSWYQQTPGQGLQFLFEYFSETQRNKGNFPGRFSGRQFSNSRSEMNVSTLELGDSALYLCASSLEGADYEQYFGPGTRLTVT.

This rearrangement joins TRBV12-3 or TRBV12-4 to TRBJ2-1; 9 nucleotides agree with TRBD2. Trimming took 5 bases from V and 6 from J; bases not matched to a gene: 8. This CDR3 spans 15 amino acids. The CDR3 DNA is TGTGCCAGCAGTCCGGGACTAGCTGCGGGCAATGAGCAGTTCTTC. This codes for CASSPGLAAGNEQFF.

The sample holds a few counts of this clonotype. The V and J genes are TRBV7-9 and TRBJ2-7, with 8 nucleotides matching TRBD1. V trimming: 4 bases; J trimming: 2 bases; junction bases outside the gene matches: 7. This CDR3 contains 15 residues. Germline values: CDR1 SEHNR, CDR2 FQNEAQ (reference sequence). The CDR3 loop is CASSYPPGQAYEQYF. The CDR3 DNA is TGTGCCAGCAGCTACCCTCCGGGACAGGCCTACGAGCAGTACTTC. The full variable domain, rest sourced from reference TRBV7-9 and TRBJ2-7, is DTGVSQNPRHKITKRGQNVTFRCDPISEHNRLYWYRQTLGQGPEFLTYFQNEAQLEKSRLLSDRFSAERPKGSFSTLEIQRTEQGDSAMYLCASSYPPGQAYEQYFGPGTRLTVT.

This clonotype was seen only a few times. The CDR3 sequence: CASSQVAGDVGETQYF. The CDR3 DNA reads TGCGCCAGCAGCCAAGTGGCAGGGGATGTAGGAGAGACCCAGTACTTC. The genes are TRBV4-3 and TRBJ2-5, with D perhaps matching TRBD1 (6 bases). The CDR3 runs to 16 residues. Germline V gene data show CDR1 as LGHNA and CDR2 as YSLEER. The V gene lost 1 base and the J gene lost 4 bases, with 16 bases spanning the gap.

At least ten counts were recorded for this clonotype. This CDR3 is CASSFVQTYEQYF. DNA for the CDR3: TGTGCCAGCAGTTTTGTCCAGACCTACGAGCAGTACTTC. V is TRBV12-3 or TRBV12-4 and J is TRBJ2-7, with D hard to call. V lost 3 bases, J lost 2 bases, and 8 bases lay in between. The CDR3 has 13 residues.

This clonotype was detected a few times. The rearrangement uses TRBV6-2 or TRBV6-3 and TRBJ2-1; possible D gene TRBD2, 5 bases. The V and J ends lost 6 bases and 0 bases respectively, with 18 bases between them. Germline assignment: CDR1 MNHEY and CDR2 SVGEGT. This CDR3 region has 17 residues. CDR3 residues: CASSPVGRGSSYNEQFF. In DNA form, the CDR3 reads TGTGCCAGCAGCCCAGTTGGTCGGGGAAGCTCCTACAATGAGCAGTTCTTC.

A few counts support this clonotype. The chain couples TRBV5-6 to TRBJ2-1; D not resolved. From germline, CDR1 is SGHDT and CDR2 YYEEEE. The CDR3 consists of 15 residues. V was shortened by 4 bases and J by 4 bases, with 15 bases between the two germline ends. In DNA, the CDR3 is TGTGCCAGCAGCCAAGCCCCTGAAAATTACAATGAGCAGTTCTTC. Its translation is CASSQAPENYNEQFF.

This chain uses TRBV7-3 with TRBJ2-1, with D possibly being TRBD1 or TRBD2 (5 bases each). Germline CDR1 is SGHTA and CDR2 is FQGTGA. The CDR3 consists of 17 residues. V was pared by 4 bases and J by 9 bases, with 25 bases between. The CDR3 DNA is TGTGCCAGCAGCTCCCTCTTAGTCGGGACCGGTGGGTGTGAGCAGTTCTTC. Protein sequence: CASSSLLVGTGGCEQFF.

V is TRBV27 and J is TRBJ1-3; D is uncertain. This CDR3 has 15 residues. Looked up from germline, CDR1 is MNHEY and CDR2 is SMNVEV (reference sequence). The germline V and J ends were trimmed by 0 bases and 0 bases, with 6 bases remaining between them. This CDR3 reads CASSLSAVSGNTIYF. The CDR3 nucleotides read TGTGCCAGCAGTTTATCGGCGGTCTCTGGAAACACCATATATTTT.

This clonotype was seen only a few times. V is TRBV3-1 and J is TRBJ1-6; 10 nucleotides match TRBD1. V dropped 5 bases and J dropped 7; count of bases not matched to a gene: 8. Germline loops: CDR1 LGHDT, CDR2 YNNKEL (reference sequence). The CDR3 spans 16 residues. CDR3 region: CASSDKRTGGNSPLHF. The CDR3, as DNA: TGTGCCAGCAGCGACAAGAGGACAGGGGGGAATTCACCCCTCCACTTT.

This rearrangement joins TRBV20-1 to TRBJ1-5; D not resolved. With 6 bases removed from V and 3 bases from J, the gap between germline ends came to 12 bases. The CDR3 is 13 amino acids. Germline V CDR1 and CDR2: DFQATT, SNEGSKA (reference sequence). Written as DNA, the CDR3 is TGCAGTGCCCAAGAACAGTCCAATCAGCCCCAGCATTTT. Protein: CSAQEQSNQPQHF.

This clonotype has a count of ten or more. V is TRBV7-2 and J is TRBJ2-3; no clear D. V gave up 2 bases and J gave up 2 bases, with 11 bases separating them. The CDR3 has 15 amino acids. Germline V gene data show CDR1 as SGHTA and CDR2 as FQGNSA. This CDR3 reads CASSLSMSITDTQYF. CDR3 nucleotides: TGTGCCAGCAGCTTATCCATGAGTATCACAGATACGCAGTATTTT.

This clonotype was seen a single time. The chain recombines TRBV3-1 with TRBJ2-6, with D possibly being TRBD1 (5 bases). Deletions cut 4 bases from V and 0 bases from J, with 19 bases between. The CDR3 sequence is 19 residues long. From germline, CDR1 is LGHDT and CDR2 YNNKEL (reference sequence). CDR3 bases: TGTGCCAGCAGCCGATTTTTCCGACAGACGAGCTCTGGGGCCAACGTCCTGACTTTC. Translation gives CASSRFFRQTSSGANVLTF.

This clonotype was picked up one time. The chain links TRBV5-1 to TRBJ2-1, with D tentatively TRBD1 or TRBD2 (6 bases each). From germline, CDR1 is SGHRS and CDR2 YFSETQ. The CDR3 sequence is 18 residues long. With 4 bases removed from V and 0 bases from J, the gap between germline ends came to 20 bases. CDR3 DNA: TGCGCCAGCAGCCCAAGGGGGGAAGGTCTAATCTCCTACAATGAGCAGTTCTTC. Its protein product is CASSPRGEGLISYNEQFF.

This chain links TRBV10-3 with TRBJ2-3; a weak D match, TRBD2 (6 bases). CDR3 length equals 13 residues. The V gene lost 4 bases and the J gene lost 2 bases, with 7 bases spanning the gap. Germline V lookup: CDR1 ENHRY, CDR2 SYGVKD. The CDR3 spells CAISGTTTDTQYF. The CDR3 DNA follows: TGTGCCATCAGTGGGACTACCACAGATACGCAGTATTTT.

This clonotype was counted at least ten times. The CDR3 loop is CASSSGQGNQPQHF. DNA for the CDR3: TGTGCCAGCAGCTCGGGACAGGGAAACCAGCCCCAGCATTTT. The rearrangement links TRBV12-3 or TRBV12-4 to TRBJ1-5; 9 bases match TRBD1. This CDR3 is 14 amino acids long. The trim removed 6 bases at V and 7 bases at J, leaving 7 bases unmatched.

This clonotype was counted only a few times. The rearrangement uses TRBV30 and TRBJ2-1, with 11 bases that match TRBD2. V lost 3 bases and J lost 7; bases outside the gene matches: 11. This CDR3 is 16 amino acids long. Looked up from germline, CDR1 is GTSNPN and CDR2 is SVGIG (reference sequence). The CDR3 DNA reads TGTGCCTGGAGAGACCCTCTAGCGGGAGGTGGGAATGAGCAGTTCTTC. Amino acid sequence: CAWRDPLAGGGNEQFF.

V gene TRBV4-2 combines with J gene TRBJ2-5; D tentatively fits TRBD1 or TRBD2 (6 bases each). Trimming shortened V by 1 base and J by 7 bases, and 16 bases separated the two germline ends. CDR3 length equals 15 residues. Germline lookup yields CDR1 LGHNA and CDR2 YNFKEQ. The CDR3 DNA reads TGTGCCAGCAGCCAAGCTGTCAGTGGAGGGGGGACCCAGTACTTC. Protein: CASSQAVSGGGTQYF.

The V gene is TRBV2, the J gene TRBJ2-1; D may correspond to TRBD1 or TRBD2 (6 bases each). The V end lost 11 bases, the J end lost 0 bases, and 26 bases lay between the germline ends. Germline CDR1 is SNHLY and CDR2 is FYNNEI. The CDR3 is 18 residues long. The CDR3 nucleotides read TGTGCCTTCAGTTGGATTTTTGGGGGGACAAGCTCCTACAATGAGCAGTTCTTC. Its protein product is CAFSWIFGGTSSYNEQFF.

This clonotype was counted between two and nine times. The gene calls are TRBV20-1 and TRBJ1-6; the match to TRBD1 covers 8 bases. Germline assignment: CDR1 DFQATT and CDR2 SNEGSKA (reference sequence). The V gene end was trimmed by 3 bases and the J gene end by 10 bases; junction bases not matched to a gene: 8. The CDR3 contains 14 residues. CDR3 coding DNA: TGCAGTGCTAGGGCAGGGGGCGTACAGTCACCCCTCCACTTT. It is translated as CSARAGGVQSPLHF.